This TCR beta chain is drawn from a study of shared clonotypes between healthy human individuals. The study's findings and limits: Sampling used blood alone; tissue repertoires probably differ. Despite large depth, sorted-subset datasets appeared incompletely sequenced.

Naive CD8 cells comprised CD45RO-negative, CCR7-positively selected cells, excluding terminally differentiated effector memory CD45RA+ cells. Assay: immunoSEQ multiplex PCR; the TCRdb copy retains only in-frame clones and omits some. The repertoire holds nearly 2 million clones, roughly 94% seen once, with less than 1.5% in the top ten. In regard to this clone: Its specificity is unknown. Other DNA sequences in the same sample also yield this CDR3.

The receptor comes from a man between 18 and 29 years old in good health. Sequencing was performed on naive CD8+ T cells sorted from blood.

The CDR3 DNA is TGTGCCAGCAGCTTGGGGACCGCCTCCTACGAGCAGTACTTC. It codes for CASSLGTASYEQYF. The chain employs TRBV5-6 and TRBJ2-7; D not resolved. Per the germline V gene, CDR1 is SGHDT and CDR2 is YYEEEE. The V and J ends lost 0 bases and 0 bases respectively, with 7 bases between them. The CDR3 consists of 14 residues.